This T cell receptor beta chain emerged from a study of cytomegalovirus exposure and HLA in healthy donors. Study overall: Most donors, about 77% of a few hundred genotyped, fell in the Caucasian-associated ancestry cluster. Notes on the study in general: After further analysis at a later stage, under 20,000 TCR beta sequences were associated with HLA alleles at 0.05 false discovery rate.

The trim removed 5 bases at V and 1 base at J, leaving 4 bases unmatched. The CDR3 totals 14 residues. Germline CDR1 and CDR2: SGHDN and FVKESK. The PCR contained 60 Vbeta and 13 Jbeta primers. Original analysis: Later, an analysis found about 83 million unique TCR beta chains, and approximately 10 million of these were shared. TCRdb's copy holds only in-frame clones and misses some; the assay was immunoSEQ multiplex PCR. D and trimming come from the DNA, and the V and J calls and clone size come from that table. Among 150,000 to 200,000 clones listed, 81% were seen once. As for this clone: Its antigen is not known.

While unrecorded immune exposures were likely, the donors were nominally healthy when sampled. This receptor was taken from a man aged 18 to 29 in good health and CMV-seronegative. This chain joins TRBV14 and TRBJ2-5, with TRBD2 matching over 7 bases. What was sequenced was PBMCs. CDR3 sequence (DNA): TGTGCCAGCAGCGTAGCGGGCGTCCAAGAGACCCAGTACTTC. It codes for CASSVAGVQETQYF.